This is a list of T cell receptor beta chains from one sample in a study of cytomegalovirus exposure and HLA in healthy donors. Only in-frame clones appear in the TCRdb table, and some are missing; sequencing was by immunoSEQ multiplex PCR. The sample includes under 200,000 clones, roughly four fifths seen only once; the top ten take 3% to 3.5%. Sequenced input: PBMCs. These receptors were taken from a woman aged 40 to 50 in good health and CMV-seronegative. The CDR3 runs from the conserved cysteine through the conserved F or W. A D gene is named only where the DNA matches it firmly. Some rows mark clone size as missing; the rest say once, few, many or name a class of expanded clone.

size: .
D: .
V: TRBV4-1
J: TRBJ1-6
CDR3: CASSPYPGQISSYNSPLHF
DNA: TGCGCCAGCAGCCCATACCCTGGACAGATAAGCTCCTATAATTCACCCCTCCACTTT

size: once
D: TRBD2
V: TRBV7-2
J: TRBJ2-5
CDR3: CASSLGLAGGQTQYF
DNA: TGTGCCAGCAGCTTGGGACTAGCGGGGGGTCAGACCCAGTACTTC

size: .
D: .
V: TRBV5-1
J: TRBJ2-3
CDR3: CASSLDGRSTDTQYF
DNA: TGCGCCAGCAGCTTGGATGGCAGGAGCACAGATACGCAGTATTTT

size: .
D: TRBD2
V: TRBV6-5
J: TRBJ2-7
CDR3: CASSSAGNQREQYF
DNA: TGTGCCAGCAGTTCAGCGGGGAACCAGAGGGAGCAGTACTTC

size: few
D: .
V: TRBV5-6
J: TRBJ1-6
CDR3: CASSSVGRVYNSPLHF
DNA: TGTGCCAGCAGCTCCGTTGGCAGGGTCTATAATTCACCCCTCCACTTT

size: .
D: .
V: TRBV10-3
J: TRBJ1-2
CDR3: CAISESTGADYGYTF
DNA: TGTGCCATCAGTGAGTCGACAGGCGCGGACTATGGCTACACCTTC

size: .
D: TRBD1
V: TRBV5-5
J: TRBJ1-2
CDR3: CASSQGDYGYTF
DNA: TGTGCCAGCAGCCAGGGGGACTATGGCTACACCTTC

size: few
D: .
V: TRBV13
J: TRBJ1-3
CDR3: CASSYSGSGNTIYF
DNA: TGTGCCAGCAGCTACTCAGGGTCTGGAAACACCATATATTTT

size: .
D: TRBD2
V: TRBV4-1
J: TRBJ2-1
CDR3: CASSQAAAGVSYNEQFF
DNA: TGCGCCAGCAGCCAGGCCGCAGCGGGAGTCTCCTACAATGAGCAGTTCTTC

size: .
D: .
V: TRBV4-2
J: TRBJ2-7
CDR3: CASSQVTGREQYF
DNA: TGTGCCAGCAGCCAAGTTACGGGGAGGGAGCAGTACTTC

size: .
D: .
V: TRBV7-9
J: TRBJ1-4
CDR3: CASSARGANEEKLFF
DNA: TGTGCCAGCAGCGCCAGGGGTGCAAATGAAGAAAAACTGTTTTTT

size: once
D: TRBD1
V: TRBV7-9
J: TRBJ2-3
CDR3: CASSLVYAATGGTDTQYF
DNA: TGTGCCAGCAGCTTAGTGTATGCGGCGACAGGGGGCACAGATACGCAGTATTTT

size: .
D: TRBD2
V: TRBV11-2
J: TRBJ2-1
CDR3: CASSRLAGPYNEQFF
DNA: TGTGCCAGCAGTCGACTAGCGGGGCCCTACAATGAGCAGTTCTTC

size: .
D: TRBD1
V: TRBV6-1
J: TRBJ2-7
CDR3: CASRPGTGREQYF
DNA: TGTGCCAGCAGGCCGGGGACAGGAAGGGAGCAGTACTTC

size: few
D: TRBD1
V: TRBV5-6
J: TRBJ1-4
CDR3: CASSSLRGRHTNEKLFF
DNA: TGTGCCAGCAGCTCCCTCAGGGGGCGGCACACTAATGAAAAACTGTTTTTT

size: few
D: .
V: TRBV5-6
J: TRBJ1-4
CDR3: CASSFRAGATNEKLFF
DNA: TGTGCCAGCAGCTTCCGGGCGGGCGCAACTAATGAAAAACTGTTTTTT

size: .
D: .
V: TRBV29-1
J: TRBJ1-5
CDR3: CSVQQGWGQPQHF
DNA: TGCAGCGTCCAGCAGGGATGGGGTCAGCCCCAGCATTTT

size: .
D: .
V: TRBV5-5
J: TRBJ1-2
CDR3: CASSLEGRGGYTF
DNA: TGTGCCAGCAGCTTGGAGGGGCGCGGCGGCTACACCTTC

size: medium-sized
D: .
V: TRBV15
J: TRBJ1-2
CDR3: CATSRADGAEYGYTF
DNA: TGTGCCACCAGCAGGGCCGATGGGGCAGAGTATGGCTACACCTTC

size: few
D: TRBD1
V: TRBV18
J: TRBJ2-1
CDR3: CASSPGQGYEQFF
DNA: TGTGCCAGCTCCCCGGGACAGGGGTATGAGCAGTTCTTC

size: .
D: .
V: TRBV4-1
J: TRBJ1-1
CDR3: CASSQGGVNTEAFF
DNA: TGCGCCAGCAGCCAGGGAGGGGTGAACACTGAAGCTTTCTTT

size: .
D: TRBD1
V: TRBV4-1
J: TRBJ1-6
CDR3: CASSQDRDVGRGAPLHF
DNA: TGCGCCAGCAGCCAAGATCGAGACGTTGGCAGGGGGGCACCCCTCCACTTT

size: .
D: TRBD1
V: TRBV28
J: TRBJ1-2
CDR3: CASSSAGTGLAYGYTF
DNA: TGTGCCAGCAGTAGCGCCGGGACAGGGCTGGCCTATGGCTACACCTTC